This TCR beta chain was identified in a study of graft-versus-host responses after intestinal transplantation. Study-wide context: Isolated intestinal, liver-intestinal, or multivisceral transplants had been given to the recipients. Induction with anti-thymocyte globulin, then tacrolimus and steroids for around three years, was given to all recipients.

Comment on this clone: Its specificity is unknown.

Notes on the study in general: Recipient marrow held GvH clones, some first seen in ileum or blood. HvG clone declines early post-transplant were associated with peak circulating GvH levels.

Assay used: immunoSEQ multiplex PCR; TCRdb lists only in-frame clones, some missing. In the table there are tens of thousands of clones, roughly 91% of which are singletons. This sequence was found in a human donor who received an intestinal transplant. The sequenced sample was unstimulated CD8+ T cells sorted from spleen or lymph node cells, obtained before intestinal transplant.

The CDR3 sequence: CASSLKGPRGGGTEAFF. The CDR3 DNA is TGCGCCAGCAGCCTAAAGGGCCCCAGGGGTGGAGGCACTGAAGCTTTCTTT. The chain couples TRBV4-1 to TRBJ1-1, with a possible D match to TRBD1 (6 bases). The CDR3 totals 17 residues. Trimming stripped 4 bases from V and 4 bases from J, with 22 bases between. Germline CDR1 MGHRA, CDR2 YSYEKL.